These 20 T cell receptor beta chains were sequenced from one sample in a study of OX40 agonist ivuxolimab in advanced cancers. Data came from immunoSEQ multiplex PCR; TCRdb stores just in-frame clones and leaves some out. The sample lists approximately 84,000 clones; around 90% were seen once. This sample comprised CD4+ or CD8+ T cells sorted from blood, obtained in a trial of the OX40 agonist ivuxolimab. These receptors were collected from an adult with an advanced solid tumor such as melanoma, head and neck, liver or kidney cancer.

CDR3 bases: TGTGCCAGTAGTAACACTAGGGGCACAGATACGCAGTATTTT. It specifies CASSNTRGTDTQYF. The gene calls are TRBV19 and TRBJ2-3, with a tentative D call TRBD2 (5 bases). The CDR3 is made up of 14 amino acids. CDR1 and CDR2 (germline): LNHDA, SQIVND (reference sequence). V lost 4 bases and J 1 base, leaving 9 bases between the germline ends.

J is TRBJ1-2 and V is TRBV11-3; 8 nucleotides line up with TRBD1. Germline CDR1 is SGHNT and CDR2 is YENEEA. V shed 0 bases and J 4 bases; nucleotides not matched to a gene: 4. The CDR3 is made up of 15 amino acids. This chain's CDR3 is CASSLDPGQGYGYTF. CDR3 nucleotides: TGTGCCAGCAGCTTAGATCCCGGACAGGGCTATGGCTACACCTTC.

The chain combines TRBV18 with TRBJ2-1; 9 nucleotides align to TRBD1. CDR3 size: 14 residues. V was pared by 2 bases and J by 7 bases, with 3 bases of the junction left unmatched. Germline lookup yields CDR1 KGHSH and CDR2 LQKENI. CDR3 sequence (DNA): TGTGCCAGCTCACCAACAGACAGGGGGAATGAGCAGTTCTTC. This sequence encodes CASSPTDRGNEQFF.

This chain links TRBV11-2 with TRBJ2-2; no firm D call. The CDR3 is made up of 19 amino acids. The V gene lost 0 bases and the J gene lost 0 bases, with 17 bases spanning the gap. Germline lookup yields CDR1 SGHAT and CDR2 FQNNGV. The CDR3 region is CASSLDPWVLTANTGELFF. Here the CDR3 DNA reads TGTGCCAGCAGCTTAGATCCCTGGGTCCTCACCGCGAACACCGGGGAGCTGTTTTTT.

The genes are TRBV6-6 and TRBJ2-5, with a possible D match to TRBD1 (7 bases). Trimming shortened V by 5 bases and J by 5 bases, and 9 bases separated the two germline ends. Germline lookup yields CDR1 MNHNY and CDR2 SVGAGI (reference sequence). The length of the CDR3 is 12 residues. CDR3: CASSPGGETQYF. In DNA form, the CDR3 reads TGTGCCAGCAGTCCAGGGGGGGAGACCCAGTACTTC.

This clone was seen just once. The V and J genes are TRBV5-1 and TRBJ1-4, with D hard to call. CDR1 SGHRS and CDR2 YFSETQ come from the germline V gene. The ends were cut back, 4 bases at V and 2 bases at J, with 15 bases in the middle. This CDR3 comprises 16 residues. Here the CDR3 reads CASSRGMAGTNEKLFF. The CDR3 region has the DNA TGCGCCAGCAGCCGAGGCATGGCCGGCACTAATGAAAAACTGTTTTTT.

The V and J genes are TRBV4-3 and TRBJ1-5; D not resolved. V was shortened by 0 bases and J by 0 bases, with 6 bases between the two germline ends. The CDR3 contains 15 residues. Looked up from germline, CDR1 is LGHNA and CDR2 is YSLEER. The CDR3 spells CASSQELYSNQPQHF. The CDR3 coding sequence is TGCGCCAGCAGCCAAGAACTCTATAGCAATCAGCCCCAGCATTTT.

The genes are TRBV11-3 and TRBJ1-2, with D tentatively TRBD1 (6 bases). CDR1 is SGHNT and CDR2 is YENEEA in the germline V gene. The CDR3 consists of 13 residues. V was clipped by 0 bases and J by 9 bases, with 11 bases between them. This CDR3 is CASSLDMRGSYTF. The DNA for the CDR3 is TGTGCCAGCAGCTTAGATATGAGGGGGAGCTACACCTTC.

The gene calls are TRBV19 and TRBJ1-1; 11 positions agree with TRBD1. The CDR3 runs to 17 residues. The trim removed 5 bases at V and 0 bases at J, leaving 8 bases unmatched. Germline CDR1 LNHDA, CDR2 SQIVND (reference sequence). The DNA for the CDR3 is TGTGCCAGTAGTGCCGGGACAGGGGGTGTCATGAACACTGAAGCTTTCTTT. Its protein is CASSAGTGGVMNTEAFF. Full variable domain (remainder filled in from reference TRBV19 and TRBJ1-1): DGGITQSPKYLFRKEGQNVTLSCEQNLNHDAMYWYRQDPGQGLRLIYYSQIVNDFQKGDIAEGYSVSREKKESFPLTVTSAQKNPTAFYLCASSAGTGGVMNTEAFFGQGTRLTVV.

Written as DNA, the CDR3 is TGCGCCAGCAGTGCAGGGGATACGGACACTGAAGCTTTCTTT. The encoded protein is CASSAGDTDTEAFF. J is TRBJ1-1 and V is TRBV10-1; D is possibly TRBD1 (6 bases). Germline values: CDR1 WNHNN, CDR2 SYGVQD (reference sequence). V was pared by 4 bases and J by 3 bases, with 12 bases between. This CDR3 comprises 14 residues.

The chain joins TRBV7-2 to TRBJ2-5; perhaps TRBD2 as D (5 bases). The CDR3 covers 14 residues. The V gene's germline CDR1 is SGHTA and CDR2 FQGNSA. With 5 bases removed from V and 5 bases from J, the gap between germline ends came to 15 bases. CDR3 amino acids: CASSPLSSLETQYF. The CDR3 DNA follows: TGTGCCAGCAGCCCCCTGTCTAGCCTCGAGACCCAGTACTTC.

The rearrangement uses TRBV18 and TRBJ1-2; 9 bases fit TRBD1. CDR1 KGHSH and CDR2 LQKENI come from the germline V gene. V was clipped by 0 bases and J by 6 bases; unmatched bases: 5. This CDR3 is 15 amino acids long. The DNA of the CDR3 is TGTGCCAGCTCACCACCGGGACAGGGTGGAAATGGCTACACCTTC. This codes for CASSPPGQGGNGYTF.

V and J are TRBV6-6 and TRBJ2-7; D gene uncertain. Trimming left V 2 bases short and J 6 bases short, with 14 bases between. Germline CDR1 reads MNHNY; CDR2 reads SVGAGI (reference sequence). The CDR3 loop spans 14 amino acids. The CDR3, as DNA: TGTGCCAGCAGTTACCCCCTTCCACGGACCGAGCAGTACTTC. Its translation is CASSYPLPRTEQYF.

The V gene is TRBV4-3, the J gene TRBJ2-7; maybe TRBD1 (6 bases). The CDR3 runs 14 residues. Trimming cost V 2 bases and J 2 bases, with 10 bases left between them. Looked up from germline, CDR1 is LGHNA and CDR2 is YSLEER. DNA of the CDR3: TGCGCCAGCAGCCAAAGTAGGACAGCCTACGAGCAGTACTTC. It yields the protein CASSQSRTAYEQYF.

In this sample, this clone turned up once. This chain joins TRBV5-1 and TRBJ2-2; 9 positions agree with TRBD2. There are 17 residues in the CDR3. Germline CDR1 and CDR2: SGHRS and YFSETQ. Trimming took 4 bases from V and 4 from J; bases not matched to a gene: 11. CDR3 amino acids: CASSLSAGGRSTGELFF. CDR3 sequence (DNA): TGCGCCAGCAGCCTTTCAGCGGGAGGCCGGAGCACCGGGGAGCTGTTTTTT.

The CDR3 bases are TGTGCCAGCAGTGAATCGAGGGGGCACAGCACTGAAGCTTTCTTT. Translating it yields CASSESRGHSTEAFF. The chain combines TRBV25-1 with TRBJ1-1; 7 bases agree with TRBD1. V lost 1 base and J lost 4; bases outside the gene matches: 6. The V gene's germline CDR1 is MGHDK and CDR2 SYGVNS. There are 15 residues in the CDR3.

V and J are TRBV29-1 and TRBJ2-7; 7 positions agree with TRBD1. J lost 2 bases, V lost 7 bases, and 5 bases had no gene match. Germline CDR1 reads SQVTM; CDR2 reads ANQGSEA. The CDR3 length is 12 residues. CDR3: CSASGTAYEQYF. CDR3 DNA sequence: TGCAGCGCCTCCGGGACAGCCTACGAGCAGTACTTC.

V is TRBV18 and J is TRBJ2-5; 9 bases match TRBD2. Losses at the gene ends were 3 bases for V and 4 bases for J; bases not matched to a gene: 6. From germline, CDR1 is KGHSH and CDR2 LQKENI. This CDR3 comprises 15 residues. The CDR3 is CASSPLAGVGETQYF. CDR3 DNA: TGTGCCAGCTCACCCTTAGCGGGGGTCGGAGAGACCCAGTACTTC.

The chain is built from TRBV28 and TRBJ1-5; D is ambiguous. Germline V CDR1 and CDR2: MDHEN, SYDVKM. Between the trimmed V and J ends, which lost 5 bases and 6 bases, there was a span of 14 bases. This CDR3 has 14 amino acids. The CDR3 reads CASSPRSFGQPQHF. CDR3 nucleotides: TGTGCCAGCAGTCCCCGGAGCTTTGGTCAGCCCCAGCATTTT.

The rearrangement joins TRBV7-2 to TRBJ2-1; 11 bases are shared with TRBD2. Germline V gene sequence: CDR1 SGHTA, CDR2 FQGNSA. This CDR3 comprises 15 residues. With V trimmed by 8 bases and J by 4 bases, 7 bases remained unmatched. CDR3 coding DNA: TGTGCCAGCGGGCCCCGACTAGCGGGGTACAATGAGCAGTTCTTC. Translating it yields CASGPRLAGYNEQFF.